A selection of T cell receptor beta chains follows, all from one sample in a study of shared clonotypes between healthy human individuals. The method was immunoSEQ multiplex PCR; TCRdb's version includes in-frame clones alone and lacks a portion of them. The sample includes hundreds of thousands of clones, approximately 97% of them seen just once. The source material was naive CD4+ T cells sorted from blood. The receptors were sampled from a woman in her 30s in good health. The CDR3 runs from the conserved cysteine through the conserved F or W. Fields, in order: CDR3 DNA, CDR3 protein, J gene, V gene, D gene, clone size. A D gene is named only where the DNA matches it firmly. Expanded clones are given a class, and other clones once, few, many or no size at all.

TGTGCCAGCAGTTTATTTTGGGATACCATTCAGTACTTC | CASSLFWDTIQYF | TRBJ2-4 | TRBV28 | . | .
TGCGCCAGCAGCTTGAATTTTGGGGACGGCACAGATACGCAGTATTTT | CASSLNFGDGTDTQYF | TRBJ2-3 | TRBV5-1 | . | .
TGCGCCAGCAAAATGAACACTGAAGCTTTCTTT | CASKMNTEAFF | TRBJ1-1 | TRBV10-2 | . | .
TGTGCCCAAGAGGGGTCGCTGAGTCAAGAGACCCAGTACTTC | CAQEGSLSQETQYF | TRBJ2-5 | TRBV7-9 | . | .
TGTGCCAGCAGTGCGACTAGCGGAATCACAGATACGCAGTATTTT | CASSATSGITDTQYF | TRBJ2-3 | TRBV2 | TRBD2 | .
TGCGCCAGCAGCTGGGAAGTTCCCAATGAGCAGTTCTTC | CASSWEVPNEQFF | TRBJ2-1 | TRBV5-1 | . | .
TGTGCCAGCAGTGAAAGACCCAGCAGTTATGGCTACACCTTC | CASSERPSSYGYTF | TRBJ1-2 | TRBV6-1 | . | .
TGCGCCAGCAGTGTACTGAACACCGGGGAGCTGTTTTTT | CASSVLNTGELFF | TRBJ2-2 | TRBV5-1 | . | .
TGTGCCAGCTCACCCGGAATCGGGACGGCTACCTACGAGCAGTACTTC | CASSPGIGTATYEQYF | TRBJ2-7 | TRBV18 | . | .
TGTGCCAGCAGTTTTGCCGGGGGCTTGGGCTACACCTTC | CASSFAGGLGYTF | TRBJ1-2 | TRBV27 | . | .
TGCGCCAGCAGCTCCGGACAGGGGGATCAGCCCCAGCATTTT | CASSSGQGDQPQHF | TRBJ1-5 | TRBV5-1 | TRBD1 | .
TGTGCCAGCACGCGGCGAAAGACCTATGGCTACACCTTC | CASTRRKTYGYTF | TRBJ1-2 | TRBV5-5 | . | once
TGTGCCAGCAGCTTGGAAGGGGCCCGGGACACTGAAGCTTTCTTT | CASSLEGARDTEAFF | TRBJ1-1 | TRBV5-6 | . | .
TGTGCCAGCAGCTTGGTCGGGAGCACAGATACGCAGTATTTT | CASSLVGSTDTQYF | TRBJ2-3 | TRBV5-5 | . | .
TGCGCCAGCAGTCAATCCGGGGGCTCCAATCAGCCCCAGCATTTT | CASSQSGGSNQPQHF | TRBJ1-5 | TRBV4-1 | . | .
TGTGCCAGCAGTGACAGGGGGGGGAAATACGAGCAGTACTTC | CASSDRGGKYEQYF | TRBJ2-7 | TRBV6-4 | . | .
TGTGCCAGCAGTTACGGTTTCGCAGATACGCAGTATTTT | CASSYGFADTQYF | TRBJ2-3 | TRBV6-6 | . | .
TGTGCCAGTAGGCCGGGGGAGACTAGCGGGAGGGCCGCAGATACGCAGTATTTT | CASRPGETSGRAADTQYF | TRBJ2-3 | TRBV19 | TRBD2 | .
TGTGCCAGCAGCTTGGCTACTAGCGGGAGCACAGATACGCAGTATTTT | CASSLATSGSTDTQYF | TRBJ2-3 | TRBV7-6 | TRBD2 | .
TGCAGTGCTAGTGGTTCACCCCTCCACTTT | CSASGSPLHF | TRBJ1-6 | TRBV20-1 | . | .
TGTGCCAGTAGTACAACAGGGAGCGGAGAGACCCAGTACTTC | CASSTTGSGETQYF | TRBJ2-5 | TRBV19 | . | .
TGTGCCAGCAGTGCTTCACTCTCTAATGAAAAACTGTTTTTT | CASSASLSNEKLFF | TRBJ1-4 | TRBV2 | . | .
TGTGCCAGCAGCTTAGGGGCAGACAGTATTTTT | CASSLGADSIF | TRBJ1-3 | TRBV11-2 | . | .